Presented here are 24 T cell receptor beta chains from one specimen sequenced in a study of CD8+CD57+ T cells in acquired aplastic anemia. The template for TCR beta VDJ and CDR3 sequence profiling was genomic DNA. In TCRdb, the reads were re-called with MiXCR into one record per CDR3 protein. This repertoire shows about 190,000 distinct CDR3 sequences, approximately 50% found once; its top ten account for approximately 15%. Source material: sorted CD4+, CD8+, or CD8+CD57+ T cells (not recorded which) from PBMCs. The receptor set was obtained from a human donor in good health, serving as a control.

The V call is TRBV9, the J call TRBJ1-4; 9 bases line up with TRBD1. There are 14 residues in the CDR3. Germline CDR1 SGDLS, CDR2 YYNGEE. The V and J ends lost 5 bases and 6 bases, in that order; junction bases with no gene match: 5. The DNA for the CDR3 is TGTGCCAGCAGTCCCAGGACAGGGGATGAAAAACTGTTTTTT. This gives the protein CASSPRTGDEKLFF.

The V and J genes are TRBV10-3 and TRBJ1-2, with 7 bases identical to TRBD1. Looked up from germline, CDR1 is ENHRY and CDR2 is SYGVKD. The CDR3 sequence is 13 residues long. Trimming took 2 bases from V and 5 from J; bases not matched to a gene: 2. Here the CDR3 reads CAISETGEYGYTF. CDR3 bases: TGTGCCATCAGTGAGACAGGGGAATATGGCTACACCTTC.

The chain combines TRBV15 with TRBJ1-2; weak D call: TRBD1 (6 bases). This CDR3 is built from 15 residues. Germline V gene lookup returns CDR1 LNHNV and CDR2 YYDKDF (reference sequence). With 5 bases removed from V and 2 bases from J, the gap between germline ends came to 15 bases. CDR3 sequence: CATSRSLDSNYGYTF. CDR3 in DNA: TGTGCCACCAGCCGGAGCCTGGACAGCAACTATGGCTACACCTTC. The whole variable domain, remainder taken from reference TRBV15 and TRBJ1-2, is DAMVIQNPRYQVTQFGKPVTLSCSQTLNHNVMYWYQQKSSQAPKLLFHYYDKDFNNEADTPDNFQSRRPNTSFCFLDIRSPGLGDTAMYLCATSRSLDSNYGYTFGSGTRLTVV.

This chain uses TRBV14 with TRBJ2-3, with 8 bases lining up with TRBD2. Trimming took 10 bases from V and 0 from J; bases not matched to a gene: 9. The CDR3 contains 15 residues. Germline values: CDR1 SGHDN, CDR2 FVKESK. CDR3 sequence: CANLVSGGSTDTQYF. The CDR3 nucleotides read TGTGCCAACCTCGTCAGCGGGGGTAGCACAGATACGCAGTATTTT.

This chain uses TRBV20-1 with TRBJ1-4; 8 positions agree with TRBD1. Trimming took 0 bases from V and 8 from J; bases not matched to a gene: 5. The germline gives CDR1 DFQATT, CDR2 SNEGSKA (reference sequence). CDR3 size: 14 residues. CDR3 protein: CSARDGDRTEKLFF. In nucleotides, the CDR3 is TGCAGTGCTAGAGATGGGGACAGGACCGAAAAACTGTTTTTT.

Comment on this clonotype: This likely comes from a read error, as the CDR3 has no conserved phenylalanine or tryptophan at its end. The V and J genes are TRBV7-2 and TRBJ2-1, with 8 bases fitting TRBD1. Germline values: CDR1 SGHTA, CDR2 FQGNSA. This CDR3 contains 16 residues. CDR3 in amino acids: CASSLRTGSLYNEQFL. The CDR3 DNA follows: TGCGCCAGCAGCTTACGGACAGGGAGTTTATACAATGAGCAGTTCCTC.

This clonotype showed up just a few times. The rearrangement uses TRBV15 and TRBJ2-7; D might be TRBD1 (7 bases). This CDR3 contains 18 residues. Germline V gives CDR1 LNHNV, CDR2 YYDKDF (reference sequence). Trimming removed 4 bases at V and 3 bases at J, with 25 bases between. This CDR3 is CATSNFEGGRGAVYEQYF. Here the CDR3 DNA reads TGTGCCACCAGCAACTTTGAGGGGGGCAGGGGGGCGGTCTACGAGCAGTACTTC.

This clonotype was observed a few times. V is TRBV9 and J is TRBJ2-5; no clear D gene. V was pared by 0 bases and J by 0 bases, with 3 bases between. The CDR3 loop spans 13 amino acids. Germline assignment: CDR1 SGDLS and CDR2 YYNGEE. As DNA, the CDR3 is TGTGCCAGCAGCGTAGGCAACCAAGAGACCCAGTACTTC. It is translated as CASSVGNQETQYF.

In the case of this clonotype: Compared with germline, one end of the junction differs, possibly owing to a read error. The rearrangement links TRBV19 to TRBJ2-3; 9 bases are a match to TRBD1. The CDR3 has 17 amino acids. Germline V gene lookup returns CDR1 LNHDA and CDR2 SQIVND (reference sequence). DNA for the CDR3: TGTGGCAGTAGTCTCGGACAGGGGAGCGTAGGCACAGATACGCAGTATTTT. Amino acid sequence: CGSSLGQGSVGTDTQYF.

This clonotype has just a few counts. The rearrangement joins TRBV6-2 or TRBV6-3 to TRBJ1-1, with D hard to call. The CDR3 extends over 14 amino acids. V was shortened by 0 bases and J by 1 base, with 6 bases between the two germline ends. From germline, CDR1 is MNHEY and CDR2 SVGEGT. The CDR3 region is CASSYSWQNTEAFF. The CDR3 bases are TGTGCCAGCAGTTACTCGTGGCAGAACACTGAAGCTTTCTTT.

This clonotype was counted many times. The gene calls are TRBV5-1 and TRBJ2-6; D gene ambiguous. The CDR3 is made up of 14 amino acids. Trimming took 4 bases from V and 7 from J, leaving 12 bases between them. CDR1 is SGHRS and CDR2 is YFSETQ in the germline V gene. Here the CDR3 reads CASSQGHGANVLTF. The DNA for the CDR3 is TGCGCCAGCAGCCAAGGCCACGGAGCCAACGTCCTGACTTTC.

V is TRBV2 and J is TRBJ1-1, with 8 positions matching TRBD1. Germline assignment: CDR1 SNHLY and CDR2 FYNNEI. V shed 3 bases, J shed 4 bases, and the junction held 4 bases outside the gene matches. The CDR3 runs to 14 residues. CDR3 loop: CASSDWTGSTEAFF. Written as DNA, the CDR3 is TGTGCCAGCAGTGACTGGACAGGGTCCACTGAAGCTTTCTTT. The complete variable domain, with remaining parts taken from reference TRBV2 and TRBJ1-1, reads EPEVTQTPSHQVTQMGQEVILRCVPISNHLYFYWYRQILGQKVEFLVSFYNNEISEKSEIFDDQFSVERPDGSNFTLKIRSTKLEDSAMYFCASSDWTGSTEAFFGQGTRLTVV.

This chain connects TRBV7-3 to TRBJ1-2; the D is unclear. Germline V gene data show CDR1 as SGHTA and CDR2 as FQGTGA. The CDR3 is 11 residues long. Trimming removed 5 bases at V and 8 bases at J, with 9 bases between. The CDR3: CASSPPRGYTF. The DNA of the CDR3 is TGTGCCAGCAGCCCCCCGAGGGGCTACACCTTC. Variable domain in full (rest from reference TRBV7-3 and TRBJ1-2): GAGVSQTPSNKVTEKGKYVELRCDPISGHTALYWYRQSLGQGPEFLIYFQGTGAADDSGLPNDRFFAVRPEGSVSTLKIQRTERGDSAVYLCASSPPRGYTFGSGTRLTVV.

This clonotype has a count of ten or more. The V call is TRBV11-1, the J call TRBJ2-7; possibly TRBD2 for D (6 bases). Trimming shortened V by 1 base and J by 2 bases, and 9 bases separated the two germline ends. This CDR3 is built from 14 residues. Per the germline V gene, CDR1 is SGHAT and CDR2 is FQDESV (reference sequence). CDR3 coding DNA: TGTGCCAGCAGCTTAGAGGAGGGCCCCTACGAGCAGTACTTC. Residues: CASSLEEGPYEQYF.

This chain links TRBV5-1 with TRBJ2-2; D is unresolved. Germline lookup yields CDR1 SGHRS and CDR2 YFSETQ. Trimming took off 5 bases at V and 6 bases at J, with 11 bases between the two ends. The CDR3 runs 13 residues. CDR3 in DNA: TGCGCCAGCAGGGGCTCGGTCCCCGGGGAGCTGTTTTTT. Amino acid sequence: CASRGSVPGELFF.

CDR3 sequence: CASDTGTGAGYTF. The CDR3 bases are TGTGCCAGCGACACCGGGACAGGGGCTGGCTACACCTTC. The rearrangement uses TRBV7-2 and TRBJ1-2; TRBD1 aligns across 10 bases. J gave up 7 bases and V 8 bases, and 7 bases lay outside the gene matches. The CDR3 covers 13 residues. Germline-derived CDR1 and CDR2 are SGHTA and FQGNSA.

The chain uses TRBV24-1 and TRBJ2-5; 7 nucleotides agree with TRBD1. Germline V CDR1 and CDR2: KGHDR, SFDVKD. The CDR3 covers 12 residues. The V segment lost 6 bases and the J segment 5 bases; nucleotides outside the gene matches: 2. The DNA of the CDR3 is TGTGCCACCAGTCTACAGGGGGAGACCCAGTACTTC. Translation gives CATSLQGETQYF.

V and J are TRBV20-1 and TRBJ1-1; no clear D. The germline CDR1 and CDR2 sequences are DFQATT and SNEGSKA (reference sequence). The CDR3 sequence is 16 residues long. Trimming stripped 2 bases from V and 3 bases from J, with 19 bases between. The CDR3 sequence: CSARWWRAGGDTEAFF. CDR3 DNA sequence: TGCAGTGCTAGATGGTGGCGGGCTGGTGGAGACACTGAAGCTTTCTTT.

This clonotype was seen ten or more times. The rearrangement uses TRBV10-3 and TRBJ1-4; TRBD1 is a possible D gene (6 bases). The germline V gene has CDR1 ENHRY and CDR2 SYGVKD. V was shortened by 11 bases and J by 1 base, with 11 bases between the two germline ends. CDR3 length: 13 amino acids. CDR3: CAVQQGTNEKLFF. Written as DNA, the CDR3 is TGTGCCGTCCAACAGGGAACTAATGAAAAACTGTTTTTT.

This clonotype was seen at least ten times. This chain joins TRBV2 and TRBJ2-1; D ambiguous. Germline values: CDR1 SNHLY, CDR2 FYNNEI. The CDR3 is 18 residues long. V lost 2 bases, J lost 0 bases, and 17 bases lay in between. The CDR3 protein is CASSESHATAYSYNEQFF. In nucleotides, the CDR3 is TGTGCCAGCAGTGAATCTCACGCAACAGCGTACTCCTACAATGAGCAGTTCTTC.

The sample holds a few counts of this clonotype. This sequence joins TRBV24-1 and TRBJ2-3; possible D gene TRBD1, 6 bases. Per the germline V gene, CDR1 is KGHDR and CDR2 is SFDVKD. V dropped 4 bases and J dropped 1 base, with 14 bases sitting between them. This CDR3 has 16 residues. The CDR3 sequence: CATSDWTDEGTDTQYF. CDR3 DNA: TGTGCCACCAGTGACTGGACAGACGAAGGCACAGATACGCAGTATTTT.

V usage is TRBV7-9 and J usage is TRBJ2-3, with D perhaps TRBD1 or TRBD2 (6 bases each). Germline-derived CDR1 and CDR2 are SEHNR and FQNEAQ (reference sequence). Deletions cut 1 base from V and 4 bases from J, with 9 bases between. CDR3 length equals 14 residues. For the CDR3, the DNA is TGTGCCAGCAGCTTAGACAGGGACTCAGATACGCAGTATTTT. Its translation is CASSLDRDSDTQYF.

This chain uses TRBV20-1 with TRBJ2-7; 12 bases are shared with TRBD2. CDR3 length: 12 amino acids. V lost 8 bases to trimming and J lost 4 bases; unmatched junction nucleotides: 3. Germline V gives CDR1 DFQATT, CDR2 SNEGSKA (reference sequence). CDR3 loop: CSMTSGGYEQYF. Written as DNA, the CDR3 is TGCAGTATGACTAGCGGGGGATACGAGCAGTACTTC.

The V call is TRBV24-1, the J call TRBJ2-7, with 10 bases matching TRBD1. This CDR3 has 16 amino acids. V shed 8 bases and J 0 bases; nucleotides not matched to a gene: 9. Germline V gene lookup returns CDR1 KGHDR and CDR2 SFDVKD. CDR3 nucleotides: TGTGCCACCATTGAAACCGGGACAGGGGTCTCCTACGAGCAGTACTTC. Amino acids: CATIETGTGVSYEQYF.